The 20 T cell receptor beta chains presented below share a single source sample, sequenced in a study. TCRdb reprocessed the 5' RACE reads via MiXCR and lists one record per CDR3 protein. The table shows about 5,200 distinct CDR3 sequences, with approximately 70% occurring only once. The specimen sequenced was naive CD4+ T cells sorted from blood. The subset: naive CD4+ T cells, CD4+CD45RA+CD25-. These receptors were collected from a female donor with breast cancer.

The J gene is TRBJ2-1, the V gene TRBV27, with 8 bases that match TRBD2. J lost 5 bases, V lost 6 bases, and 9 bases had no gene match. CDR1 and CDR2 from the germline V gene are MNHEY and SMNVEV (reference sequence). CDR3 size: 15 residues. Here the CDR3 reads CASSLTREANNEQFF. DNA for the CDR3: TGTGCCAGCAGCCTGACGCGGGAGGCTAACAATGAGCAGTTCTTC.

Concerning this clonotype itself: Germline is not matched at one junction end, which may reflect a read error. The V and J genes are TRBV4-1 and TRBJ2-1; weak D call: TRBD1 (6 bases). The J call is in doubt because the DNA end fits TRBJ2-5 better. This CDR3 contains 16 residues. Germline loops: CDR1 MGHRA, CDR2 YSYEKL. The CDR3 DNA sequence: TGCTCCAGCAGCCAAACCTCCGACAGGCGTGGAGAGACCCAGTACTTC. Its translation is CSSSQTSDRRGETQYF.

The CDR3 sequence is CASSLTWTSVVNEQFF. The CDR3 DNA sequence: TGTGCCAGCAGCTTAACGTGGACTAGCGTTGTCAATGAGCAGTTCTTC. The V gene is TRBV7-3, the J gene TRBJ2-1; the match to TRBD2 covers 9 bases. J was trimmed by 6 bases and V by 0 bases; bases with no gene match: 6. The germline gives CDR1 SGHTA, CDR2 FQGTGA. The CDR3 sequence is 16 residues long.

On this clonotype: It is likely a read error, because the conserved phenylalanine at the end of the CDR3 is missing. The limits of the CDR3 on the DNA are not certain, so only TCRdb's listed CDR3 is given. The rearrangement links TRBV12-3 or TRBV12-4 to TRBJ2-7. The CDR3 is 17 amino acids in total, end residues counted. CDR3 sequence reads: CASSWDVNTGELLRAVL.

V usage is TRBV5-1 and J usage is TRBJ2-7, with TRBD2 matching 10 bases. V dropped 5 bases and J dropped 0; count of bases not matched to a gene: 2. The germline V gene encodes CDR1 SGHRS and CDR2 YFSETQ. The CDR3 is 14 amino acids. The CDR3 DNA is TGCGCCAGCAGTACTAGCGGGAACTCCTACGAGCAGTACTTC. The encoded protein is CASSTSGNSYEQYF. Using reference TRBV5-1 and TRBJ2-7 for the parts outside the CDR3, the full variable domain is KAGVTQTPRYLIKTRGQQVTLSCSPISGHRSVSWYQQTPGQGLQFLFEYFSETQRNKGNFPGRFSGRQFSNSRSEMNVSTLELGDSALYLCASSTSGNSYEQYFGPGTRLTVT.

This chain connects TRBV20-1 to TRBJ1-2; unclear D gene. The germline gives CDR1 DFQATT, CDR2 SNEGSKA (reference sequence). Trimming stripped 0 bases from V and 2 bases from J, with 7 bases between. This CDR3 has 13 amino acids. CDR3 residues: CSAREGTNYGYTF. The DNA for the CDR3 is TGCAGTGCTAGAGAGGGAACGAACTATGGCTACACCTTC.

The chain is built from TRBV5-1 and TRBJ2-5, with D possibly matching TRBD1 (6 bases). With 6 bases removed from V and 2 bases from J, the gap between germline ends came to 20 bases. This CDR3 spans 16 amino acids. From germline, CDR1 is SGHRS and CDR2 YFSETQ. The CDR3 bases are TGCGCCAGCACCATTCCAAACACAGGGACACAAGAGACCCAGTACTTC. Protein product: CASTIPNTGTQETQYF.

The chain uses TRBV29-1 and TRBJ2-5; D call uncertain. The CDR3 is 11 amino acids. Trimming left V 5 bases short and J 4 bases short, with 8 bases between. Germline lookup yields CDR1 SQVTM and CDR2 ANQGSEA. CDR3: CSVRYTETQYF. The CDR3, as DNA: TGCAGCGTTCGGTATACAGAGACCCAGTACTTC.

The chain carries TRBV20-1 and TRBJ1-5; TRBD1 agrees at 7 bases. V was clipped by 3 bases and J by 1 base; unmatched bases: 6. This CDR3 region has 15 residues. Germline CDR1 is DFQATT and CDR2 is SNEGSKA (reference sequence). This CDR3 is CSASRRTGSNQPQHF. The CDR3 DNA follows: TGCAGTGCTAGCAGAAGGACAGGAAGCAATCAGCCCCAGCATTTT.

V and J are TRBV12-3 or TRBV12-4 and TRBJ2-7, with a possible D match to TRBD1 (5 bases). The CDR3 contains 14 residues. Trimming removed 3 bases at V and 1 base at J, with 10 bases between. The CDR3 protein is CASSLGQGSYEQYF. The CDR3 DNA is TGTGCCAGCAGTTTGGGGCAGGGATCCTACGAGCAGTACTTC.

The gene calls are TRBV9 and TRBJ1-1; D remains unclear. V lost 3 bases and J 1 base, leaving 7 bases between the germline ends. The CDR3 length is 13 residues. The germline CDR1 and CDR2 sequences are SGDLS and YYNGEE. DNA for the CDR3: TGTGCCAGCAGCGAAGGGCCGAACACTGAAGCTTTCTTT. Protein product: CASSEGPNTEAFF.

V is TRBV7-6 and J is TRBJ2-7, with 10 bases that match TRBD2. This CDR3 spans 14 amino acids. V was pared by 4 bases and J by 7 bases, with 7 bases of the junction left unmatched. Germline CDR1 reads SGHVS; CDR2 reads FNYEAQ. CDR3 protein: CASSSLAGVQEQYF. CDR3 coding DNA: TGTGCCAGCAGCTCTCTAGCGGGAGTCCAAGAGCAGTACTTC. Complete variable domain (other parts from reference TRBV7-6 and TRBJ2-7): GAGVSQSPRYKVTKRGQDVALRCDPISGHVSLYWYRQALGQGPEFLTYFNYEAQQDKSGLPNDRFSAERPEGSISTLTIQRTEQRDSAMYRCASSSLAGVQEQYFGPGTRLTVT.

The V gene is TRBV4-1, the J gene TRBJ2-5; D is possibly TRBD1 or TRBD2 (6 bases each). The CDR3 spans 15 residues. The germline V gene has CDR1 MGHRA and CDR2 YSYEKL. Trimming removed 1 base from V and 4 bases from J, with 13 bases in between. The CDR3 nucleotides read TGCGCCAGCAGCCAAGGGGGGCTAGCGCGAGAGACCCAGTACTTC. It translates to CASSQGGLARETQYF.

J is TRBJ2-6 and V is TRBV10-3; TRBD2 is a possible D gene (6 bases). This CDR3 comprises 17 residues. V lost 0 bases and J lost 5, with 14 bases in between. Per the germline V gene, CDR1 is ENHRY and CDR2 is SYGVKD. Written as DNA, the CDR3 is TGTGCCATCAGTGAGTCGGGGGGAACCGGGAGGGCCAACGTCCTGACTTTC. The encoded protein is CAISESGGTGRANVLTF.

This chain joins TRBV10-3 and TRBJ2-5; D is undetermined. Germline V CDR1 and CDR2: ENHRY, SYGVKD. The CDR3 sequence is 12 residues long. Trimming removed 7 bases from V and 4 bases from J, with 10 bases in between. CDR3 region: CAIKADGETQYF. The DNA for the CDR3 is TGTGCCATCAAGGCGGACGGAGAGACCCAGTACTTC.

The chain couples TRBV28 to TRBJ2-7; 9 bases agree with TRBD1. V lost 5 bases to trimming and J lost 5 bases; unmatched junction nucleotides: 10. CDR3 length: 15 amino acids. CDR1 and CDR2 from the germline V gene are MDHEN and SYDVKM. The CDR3 loop reads CASSRPGQGTDEQYF. CDR3 nucleotides: TGTGCCAGCAGTCGACCGGGACAGGGTACGGACGAGCAGTACTTC.

The gene calls are TRBV7-6 and TRBJ2-3; D is perhaps TRBD2 (6 bases). The CDR3 contains 18 residues. Germline-derived CDR1 and CDR2 are SGHVS and FNYEAQ. V lost 4 bases to trimming and J lost 3 bases, with 23 bases between them. CDR3: CASSSRRDLLRYTDTQYF. CDR3 DNA: TGTGCCAGCAGCTCCAGACGGGACTTACTACGGTATACAGATACGCAGTATTTT.

V is TRBV20-1 and J is TRBJ2-5; no clear D gene. Per the germline V gene, CDR1 is DFQATT and CDR2 is SNEGSKA (reference sequence). This CDR3 is 14 amino acids long. Trimming cost V 0 bases and J 6 bases, with 14 bases left between them. Here the CDR3 reads CSARDIKGGQTQYF. CDR3 bases: TGCAGTGCTAGAGATATTAAAGGCGGCCAGACCCAGTACTTC.

The chain couples TRBV4-1 to TRBJ2-7, with 9 bases identical to TRBD2. V dropped 4 bases and J dropped 3; count of bases not matched to a gene: 22. From germline, CDR1 is MGHRA and CDR2 YSYEKL. The CDR3 has 20 amino acids. In DNA form, the CDR3 reads TGCGCCAGCAGCCTGGGGGAAACCGGGACTAGCACGTCTCTTTACTACGAGCAGTACTTC. The encoded protein is CASSLGETGTSTSLYYEQYF.

V usage is TRBV7-2 and J usage is TRBJ2-1; 10 bases are a match to TRBD1. The CDR3 loop spans 15 amino acids. Per germline, CDR1 SGHTA and CDR2 FQGNSA. After removal of 5 bases from V and 6 bases from J, the junction contained 7 bases not matched to a gene. CDR3 protein: CASSPGQGIANEQFF. The CDR3 DNA is TGTGCCAGCAGCCCGGGACAGGGGATTGCCAATGAGCAGTTCTTC.